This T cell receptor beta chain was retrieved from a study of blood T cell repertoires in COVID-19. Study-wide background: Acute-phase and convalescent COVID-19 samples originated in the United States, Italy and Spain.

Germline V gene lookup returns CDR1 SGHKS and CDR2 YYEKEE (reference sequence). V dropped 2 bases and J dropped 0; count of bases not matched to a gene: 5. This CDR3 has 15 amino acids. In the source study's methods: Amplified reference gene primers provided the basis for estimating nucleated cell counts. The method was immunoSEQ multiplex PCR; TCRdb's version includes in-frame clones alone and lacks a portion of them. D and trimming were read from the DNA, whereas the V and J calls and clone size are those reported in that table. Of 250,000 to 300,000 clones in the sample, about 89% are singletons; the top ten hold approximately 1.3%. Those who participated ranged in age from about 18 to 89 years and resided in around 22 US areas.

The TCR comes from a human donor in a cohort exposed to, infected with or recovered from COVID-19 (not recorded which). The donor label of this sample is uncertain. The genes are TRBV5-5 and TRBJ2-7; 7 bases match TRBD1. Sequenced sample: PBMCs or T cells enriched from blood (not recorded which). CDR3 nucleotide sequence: TGTGCCAGCAGCTTCCTTAGGGACAGCTCCTACGAGCAGTACTTC. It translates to CASSFLRDSSYEQYF.